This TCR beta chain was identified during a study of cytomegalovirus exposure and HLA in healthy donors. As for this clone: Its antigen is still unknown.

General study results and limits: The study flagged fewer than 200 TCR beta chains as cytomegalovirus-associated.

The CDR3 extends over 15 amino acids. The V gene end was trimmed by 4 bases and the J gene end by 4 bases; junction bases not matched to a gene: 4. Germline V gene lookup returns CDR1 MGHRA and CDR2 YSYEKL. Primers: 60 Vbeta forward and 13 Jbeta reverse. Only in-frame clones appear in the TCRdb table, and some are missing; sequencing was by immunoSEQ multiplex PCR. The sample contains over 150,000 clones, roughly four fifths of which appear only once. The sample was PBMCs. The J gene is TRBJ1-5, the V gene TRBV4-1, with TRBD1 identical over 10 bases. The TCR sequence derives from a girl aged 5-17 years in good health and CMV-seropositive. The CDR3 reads CASSPGQGPNQPQHF. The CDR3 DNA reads TGCGCCAGCAGCCCGGGACAGGGGCCTAATCAGCCCCAGCATTTT.